Below, 17 T cell receptor beta chains from the same sample are listed, as sequenced in a study of blood T cell repertoires in COVID-19. Generated by immunoSEQ multiplex PCR, the TCRdb table keeps only in-frame clones and is missing some. The sample includes tens of thousands of clones, roughly 80% of them seen just once. What was sequenced was peripheral blood. These receptors were taken from a human donor with acute or convalescent COVID-19. The donor label of this sample is uncertain.

The chain couples TRBV30 to TRBJ2-7; D gene unclear. CDR3 size: 13 residues. V gave up 3 bases and J gave up 3 bases, with 12 bases separating them. CDR1 is GTSNPN, CDR2 SVGIG, per germline (reference sequence). CDR3: CAWSPPAVYEQYF. The CDR3 DNA is TGTGCCTGGAGCCCCCCGGCGGTCTACGAGCAGTACTTC.

The chain recombines TRBV6-1 with TRBJ1-1; D may be TRBD1 (5 bases). The CDR3 has 13 amino acids. Trimming cost V 5 bases and J 5 bases, with 12 bases left between them. In germline, CDR1 is MNHNS, CDR2 SASEGT. CDR3 protein: CASSFQRGTEAFF. The CDR3 nucleotides are TGTGCCAGCAGTTTCCAAAGGGGAACTGAAGCTTTCTTT.

This sequence joins TRBV28 and TRBJ1-2; D not certain. The CDR3 covers 14 residues. Germline V gives CDR1 MDHEN, CDR2 SYDVKM. The V gene lost 5 bases and the J gene lost 2 bases, with 12 bases spanning the gap. This chain's CDR3 is CASSPGNTNYGYTF. The CDR3 region has the DNA TGTGCCAGCAGTCCCGGGAATACAAACTATGGCTACACCTTC.

This chain joins TRBV4-3 and TRBJ2-2; no clear D. The CDR3 has 15 residues. With 0 bases removed from V and 5 bases from J, the gap between germline ends came to 10 bases. Germline V lookup: CDR1 LGHNA, CDR2 YSLEER. CDR3 region: CASSQDRVVTGELFF. The DNA of the CDR3 is TGCGCCAGCAGCCAAGATCGGGTGGTGACCGGGGAGCTGTTTTTT.

This sequence joins TRBV14 and TRBJ2-7; TRBD1 might be the D (5 bases). Trimming cost V 1 base and J 0 bases, with 7 bases left between them. The germline CDR1 and CDR2 sequences are SGHDN and FVKESK. The length of the CDR3 is 14 residues. DNA of the CDR3: TGTGCCAGCAGCCAAGGCAGGGCCTCCTACGAGCAGTACTTC. It codes for CASSQGRASYEQYF.

The chain joins TRBV9 to TRBJ1-1, with D perhaps matching TRBD1 (6 bases). V was shortened by 0 bases and J by 2 bases, with 23 bases between the two germline ends. CDR3 length: 19 residues. Germline lookup yields CDR1 SGDLS and CDR2 YYNGEE. This chain's CDR3 is CASSVGGRRGASGNTEAFF. DNA of the CDR3: TGTGCCAGCAGCGTAGGGGGCCGACGGGGGGCCAGTGGAAACACTGAAGCTTTCTTT.

V gene TRBV10-3 combines with J gene TRBJ1-2; D is uncertain. The CDR3 loop spans 13 amino acids. Germline loops: CDR1 ENHRY, CDR2 SYGVKD. The germline V and J ends were trimmed by 2 bases and 4 bases, with 8 bases remaining between them. The CDR3 is CAISEEGGYGYTF. CDR3 DNA: TGTGCCATCAGTGAGGAGGGTGGCTATGGCTACACCTTC.

V gene TRBV2 combines with J gene TRBJ2-1; 11 nucleotides match TRBD2. Germline-derived CDR1 and CDR2 are SNHLY and FYNNEI. The CDR3 is 16 residues long. Trimming at V came to 4 bases and at J to 3 bases, leaving 5 bases not matched to a gene. The CDR3 nucleotides read TGTGCCAGCAGTGCCGAAACTAGCGGGAGCTACAATGAGCAGTTCTTC. Translated: CASSAETSGSYNEQFF. Supplemented by reference TRBV2 and TRBJ2-1, the full variable domain reads EPEVTQTPSHQVTQMGQEVILRCVPISNHLYFYWYRQILGQKVEFLVSFYNNEISEKSEIFDDQFSVERPDGSNFTLKIRSTKLEDSAMYFCASSAETSGSYNEQFFGPGTRLTVL.

The chain has TRBV7-3 and TRBJ1-6; 7 nucleotides agree with TRBD1. The CDR3 runs to 16 residues. V gave up 1 base and J gave up 9 bases; unmatched junction bases: 9. Germline CDR1 is SGHTA and CDR2 is FQGTGA. CDR3 protein: CASSLKPPGGSSPLHF. The CDR3, as DNA: TGTGCCAGCAGCTTAAAGCCTCCAGGGGGGAGTTCACCCCTCCACTTT.

V usage is TRBV7-8 and J usage is TRBJ2-5; the D gene is possibly TRBD1 (5 bases). This CDR3 region has 16 residues. The V end was cut by 5 bases, the J end by 1 base, with 17 bases between. Germline V gene data show CDR1 as SGHVS and CDR2 as FQNEAQ. The CDR3 region has the DNA TGTGCCAGCAGCGGGCCCCTGGGGCAAAGCCAAGAGACCCAGTACTTC. Translating it yields CASSGPLGQSQETQYF.

The rearrangement uses TRBV5-1 and TRBJ1-2, with D perhaps TRBD1 (5 bases). This CDR3 is 14 amino acids long. V lost 3 bases, J lost 6 bases, and 15 bases lay in between. From germline, CDR1 is SGHRS and CDR2 YFSETQ. In DNA form, the CDR3 reads TGCGCCAGCAGCTGGGACGGGGGGTCAAATGGCTACACCTTC. As protein: CASSWDGGSNGYTF.

This chain connects TRBV24-1 to TRBJ2-7, with D hard to call. With 5 bases removed from V and 1 base from J, the gap between germline ends came to 8 bases. The germline CDR1 and CDR2 sequences are KGHDR and SFDVKD. The length of the CDR3 is 13 residues. The DNA of the CDR3 is TGTGCCACCAGTGCCACGGGTTCCTACGAGCAGTACTTC. Translated: CATSATGSYEQYF.

The genes are TRBV5-1 and TRBJ2-2, with a weak D call TRBD1 (5 bases). Germline values: CDR1 SGHRS, CDR2 YFSETQ. V was shortened by 6 bases and J by 1 base, with 19 bases between the two germline ends. CDR3 length: 17 amino acids. CDR3 amino acids: CASTPTALSRNTGELFF. CDR3 coding DNA: TGCGCCAGCACCCCGACAGCGCTCTCAAGGAACACCGGGGAGCTGTTTTTT.

V gene TRBV23-1 combines with J gene TRBJ1-5, with D unclear. TRBV23-1 is an ORF, and what it does is uncertain. Trimming stripped 3 bases from V and 4 bases from J, with 10 bases between. CDR3 length equals 14 residues. The CDR3: CASSQSRGNQPQHF. The CDR3 DNA reads as TGCGCCAGCAGTCAGTCCAGAGGAAATCAGCCCCAGCATTTT.

V and J are TRBV13 and TRBJ2-7; no clear D. The CDR3 is made up of 11 amino acids. The V end was cut by 6 bases, the J end by 1 base, with 4 bases between. Germline V gene data show CDR1 as PRHDT and CDR2 as FYEKMQ (reference sequence). Here the CDR3 reads CASSRSYEQYF. CDR3 bases: TGTGCCAGCAGTCGGTCCTACGAGCAGTACTTC.

The chain employs TRBV3-1 (or the pseudogene TRBV3-2) and TRBJ1-5, with D perhaps TRBD1 (5 bases). Per the germline V gene, CDR1 is LGHDT and CDR2 is YNNKEL (reference sequence). The CDR3 is 15 residues long. The ends were cut back, 2 bases at V and 4 bases at J, with 12 bases in the middle. The chain's CDR3 is CASSQWGGGNQPQHF. The DNA of the CDR3 is TGTGCCAGCAGCCAATGGGGCGGGGGGAATCAGCCCCAGCATTTT.

This clone was observed a few times. The CDR3 nucleotides are TGTGCCAGCTCACCAGCCAGGACTTCGGAGGAAAAACTGTTTTTT. It translates to CASSPARTSEEKLFF. This chain uses TRBV18 with TRBJ1-4; no clear D. Looked up from germline, CDR1 is KGHSH and CDR2 is LQKENI. CDR3 length: 15 amino acids. V was clipped by 2 bases and J by 8 bases, with 15 bases between them.